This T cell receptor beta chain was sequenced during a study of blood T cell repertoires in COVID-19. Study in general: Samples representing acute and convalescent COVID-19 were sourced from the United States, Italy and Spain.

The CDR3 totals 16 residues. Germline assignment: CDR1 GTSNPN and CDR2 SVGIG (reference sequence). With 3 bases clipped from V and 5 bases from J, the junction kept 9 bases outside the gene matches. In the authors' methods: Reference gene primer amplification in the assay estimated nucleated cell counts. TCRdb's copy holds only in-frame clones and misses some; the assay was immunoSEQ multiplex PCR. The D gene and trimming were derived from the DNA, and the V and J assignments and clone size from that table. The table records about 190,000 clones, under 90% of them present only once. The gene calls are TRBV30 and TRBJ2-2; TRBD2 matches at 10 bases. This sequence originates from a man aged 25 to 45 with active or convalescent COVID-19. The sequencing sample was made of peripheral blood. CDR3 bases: TGTGCCTGGAGCCCCCGAGCGGGAGGGACGACCGGGGAGCTGTTTTTT. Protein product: CAWSPRAGGTTGELFF.